This T cell receptor beta chain was captured by sequencing in a study of T cells in Graves' hyperthyroidism and ophthalmopathy. Study results and caveats: From stable hyperthyroidism, ophthalmopathy was separated by a 13 V-J model.

Trimming took 10 bases from V and 3 from J; bases not matched to a gene: 6. CDR1 is MDHEN, CDR2 SYDVKM, per germline. The CDR3 is 13 amino acids. The CDR3 regions of TCR beta were amplified from RNA transcripts. First-round RT-PCR of the TCR CDR3 relied on the HTBI primer set. A single record per CDR3 protein comes from TCRdb applying MiXCR to the multiplex PCR reads. The table has about 500,000 distinct CDR3 sequences, about 16% seen once. Exclusion followed for patients with uncontrolled infection, other autoimmune disease, pregnancy or lactation. The sample holds a few counts of this clonotype. Its antigen remains unknown. A read error may be the cause here, since a much bigger clone is one base away.

This sequence joins TRBV28 and TRBJ2-5; 9 bases map to TRBD2. Sequencing was done on a sample of blood. The sequence came from a woman in her twenties or thirties with Graves' ophthalmopathy. The CDR3 here is CANRVAGEETQYF. For the CDR3, the DNA is TGTGCCAACAGAGTAGCGGGAGAAGAGACCCAGTACTTC.